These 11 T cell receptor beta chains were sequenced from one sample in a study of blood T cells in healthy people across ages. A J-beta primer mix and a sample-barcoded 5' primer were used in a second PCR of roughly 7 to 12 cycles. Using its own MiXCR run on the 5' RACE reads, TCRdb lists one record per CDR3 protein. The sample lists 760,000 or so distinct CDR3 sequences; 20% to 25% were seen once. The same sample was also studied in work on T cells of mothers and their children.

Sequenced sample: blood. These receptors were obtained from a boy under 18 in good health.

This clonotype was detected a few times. As DNA, the CDR3 is TGTGCCACCAGTGATTTTTCCAGGGGGCTTACAGATACGCAGTATTTT. Residues: CATSDFSRGLTDTQYF. V gene TRBV24-1 combines with J gene TRBJ2-3; 8 nucleotides align to TRBD1. In germline, CDR1 is KGHDR, CDR2 SFDVKD. J lost 3 bases, V lost 1 base, and 5 bases had no gene match. The CDR3 consists of 16 residues.

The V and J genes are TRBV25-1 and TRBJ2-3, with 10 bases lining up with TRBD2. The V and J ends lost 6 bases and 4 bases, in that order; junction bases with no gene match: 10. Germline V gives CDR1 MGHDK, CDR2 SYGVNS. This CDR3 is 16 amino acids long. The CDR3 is CASSVGAGGQADTQYF. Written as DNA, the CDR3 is TGTGCCAGCAGCGTGGGAGCGGGGGGGCAGGCAGATACGCAGTATTTT.

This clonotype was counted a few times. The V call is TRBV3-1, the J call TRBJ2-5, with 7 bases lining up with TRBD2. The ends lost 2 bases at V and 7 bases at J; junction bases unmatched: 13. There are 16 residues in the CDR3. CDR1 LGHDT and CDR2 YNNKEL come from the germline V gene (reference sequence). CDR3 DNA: TGTGCCAGCAGCCAAATCGCTAGCGGACGATTGTGGACCCAGTACTTC. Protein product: CASSQIASGRLWTQYF.

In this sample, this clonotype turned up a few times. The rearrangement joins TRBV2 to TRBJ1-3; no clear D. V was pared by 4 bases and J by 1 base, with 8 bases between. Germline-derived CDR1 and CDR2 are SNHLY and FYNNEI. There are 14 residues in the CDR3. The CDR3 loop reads CASSAEVSGNTIYF. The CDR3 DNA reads TGTGCCAGCAGTGCGGAAGTGTCTGGAAACACCATATATTTT.

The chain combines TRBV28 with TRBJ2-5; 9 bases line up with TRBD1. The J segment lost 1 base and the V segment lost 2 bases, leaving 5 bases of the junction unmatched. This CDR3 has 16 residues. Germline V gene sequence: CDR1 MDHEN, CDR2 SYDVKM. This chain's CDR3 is CASSLPDRGPQETQYF. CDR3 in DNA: TGTGCCAGCAGTTTACCGGACAGGGGTCCCCAAGAGACCCAGTACTTC.

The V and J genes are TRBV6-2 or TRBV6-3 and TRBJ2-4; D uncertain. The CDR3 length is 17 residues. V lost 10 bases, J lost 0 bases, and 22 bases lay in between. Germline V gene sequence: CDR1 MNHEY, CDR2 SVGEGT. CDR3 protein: CATSAIGRRLAKNIQYF. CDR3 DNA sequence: TGTGCCACCAGCGCGATAGGACGTCGGCTAGCCAAAAACATTCAGTACTTC.

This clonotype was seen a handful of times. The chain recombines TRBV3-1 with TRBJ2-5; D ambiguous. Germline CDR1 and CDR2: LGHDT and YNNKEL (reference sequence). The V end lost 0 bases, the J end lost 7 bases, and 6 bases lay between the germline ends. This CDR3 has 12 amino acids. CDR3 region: CASSQDLTTQYF. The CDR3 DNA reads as TGTGCCAGCAGCCAAGATCTCACGACCCAGTACTTC.

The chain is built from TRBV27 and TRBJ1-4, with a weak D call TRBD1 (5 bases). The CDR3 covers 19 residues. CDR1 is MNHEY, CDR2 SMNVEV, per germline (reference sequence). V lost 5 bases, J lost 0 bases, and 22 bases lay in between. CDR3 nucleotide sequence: TGTGCCAGCAGTCCCCTGACAGTCGGCCCGTCTGCAACTAATGAAAAACTGTTTTTT. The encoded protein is CASSPLTVGPSATNEKLFF.

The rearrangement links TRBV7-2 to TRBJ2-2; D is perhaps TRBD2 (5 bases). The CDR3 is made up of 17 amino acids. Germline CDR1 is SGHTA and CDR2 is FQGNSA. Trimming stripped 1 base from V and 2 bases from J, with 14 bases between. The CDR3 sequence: CASSLVSSSFNTGELFF. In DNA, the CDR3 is TGTGCCAGCAGCTTAGTGTCCTCTAGCTTTAACACCGGGGAGCTGTTTTTT.

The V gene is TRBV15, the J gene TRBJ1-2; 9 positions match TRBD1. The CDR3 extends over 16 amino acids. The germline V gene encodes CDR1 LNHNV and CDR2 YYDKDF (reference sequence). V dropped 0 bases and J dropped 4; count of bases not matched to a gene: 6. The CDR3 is CATSRDGDRVSYGYTF. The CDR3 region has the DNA TGTGCCACCAGCAGAGATGGGGACAGGGTTAGCTATGGCTACACCTTC.

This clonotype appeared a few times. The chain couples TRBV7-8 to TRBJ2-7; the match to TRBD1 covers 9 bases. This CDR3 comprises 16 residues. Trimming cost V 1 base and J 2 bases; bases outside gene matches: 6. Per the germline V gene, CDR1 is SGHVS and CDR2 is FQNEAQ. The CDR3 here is CASSLGGTGSAYEQYF. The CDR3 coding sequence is TGTGCCAGCAGCTTAGGGGGGACAGGGTCGGCCTACGAGCAGTACTTC.